Presented here are 10 T cell receptor beta chains from one specimen sequenced in a study of human T cells and chemical hapten exposure. As for time point: pre-sensitization, week 0. The treatment: therapeutic diphenylcyclopropenone sensitization with weekly scalp DPC. MiXCR was run by TCRdb on the RACE reads, yielding one entry per CDR3 protein. The data contain around 300,000 distinct CDR3 sequences, around 5.5% of them seen just once; the ten biggest clones take up around 8%. The sequences come from whole blood, collected in connection with sensitization to the hapten diphenylcyclopropenone (DPC). These receptors were obtained from a woman in her late teens or twenties with alopecia areata. Some clones in this sample may be carry-over from other donors' samples.

The chain employs TRBV7-3 and TRBJ2-1, with unresolved D. The CDR3 runs 15 residues. V lost 2 bases to trimming and J lost 5 bases, with 13 bases between them. The germline CDR1 and CDR2 sequences are SGHTA and FQGTGA. The CDR3 nucleotides read TGTGCCAGCAGCTTAGATCCGTTAGACCACAATGAGCAGTTCTTC. Protein: CASSLDPLDHNEQFF.

The table lists this clonotype with many counts. The J gene is TRBJ2-5, the V gene TRBV2; D is unresolved. Trimming cost V 6 bases and J 2 bases, with 7 bases left between them. Germline loops: CDR1 SNHLY, CDR2 FYNNEI. This CDR3 is 12 amino acids long. The CDR3 DNA sequence: TGTGCCAGCAGCCGGACGCAAGAGACCCAGTACTTC. It yields the protein CASSRTQETQYF.

This clonotype was detected many times. The rearrangement joins TRBV9 to TRBJ1-6; tentative D call: TRBD1 (6 bases). CDR1 is SGDLS, CDR2 YYNGEE, per germline. V lost 0 bases, J lost 8 bases, and 15 bases lay in between. The CDR3 has 16 amino acids. Written as DNA, the CDR3 is TGTGCCAGCAGCGTAGGAATGGGGACATTCGATTCACCCCTCCACTTT. It encodes CASSVGMGTFDSPLHF.

The V call is TRBV5-1, the J call TRBJ1-2; D is perhaps TRBD1 (6 bases). The CDR3 spans 12 residues. V was shortened by 4 bases and J by 8 bases, with 12 bases between the two germline ends. The germline CDR1 and CDR2 sequences are SGHRS and YFSETQ. CDR3 sequence: CASSGGQRGYTF. The CDR3 DNA is TGCGCCAGCAGCGGCGGACAGAGAGGCTACACCTTC.

This clonotype appeared a few times. The chain recombines TRBV18 with TRBJ1-2; perhaps TRBD1 as D (6 bases). Trimming took 0 bases from V and 4 from J, leaving 9 bases between them. Germline CDR1 is KGHSH and CDR2 is LQKENI. CDR3 size: 14 residues. The CDR3 nucleotides read TGTGCCAGCTCACCACCCCAGGACAGCTATGGCTACACCTTC. Translated: CASSPPQDSYGYTF.

This clonotype was observed many times. The V call is TRBV4-3, the J call TRBJ1-2, with a possible D match to TRBD1 (5 bases). Trimming shortened V by 0 bases and J by 6 bases, and 14 bases separated the two germline ends. Germline V gene sequence: CDR1 LGHNA, CDR2 YSLEER. This CDR3 is 15 amino acids long. DNA for the CDR3: TGCGCCAGCAGCCAAGACCGGGGGAGAGTAGATGGCTACACCTTC. This translates into CASSQDRGRVDGYTF.

The chain combines TRBV7-2 with TRBJ2-5; 13 positions match TRBD2. Germline V gives CDR1 SGHTA, CDR2 FQGNSA. The V gene end was trimmed by 4 bases and the J gene end by 1 base; junction bases not matched to a gene: 9. CDR3 length equals 18 residues. The DNA for the CDR3 is TGTGCCAGCAGCTCTCACTGGACTAGCGGGGGCCCCCAAGAGACCCAGTACTTC. Its translation: CASSSHWTSGGPQETQYF.

This clonotype showed up many times. This chain uses TRBV7-2 with TRBJ2-3; a possible D gene is TRBD1 (5 bases). The CDR3 runs to 14 residues. Germline lookup yields CDR1 SGHTA and CDR2 FQGNSA. The V and J ends lost 5 bases and 4 bases respectively, with 13 bases between them. CDR3 DNA: TGTGCCAGCAGCCCCCGACAGTCCGCAGATACGCAGTATTTT. Its protein product is CASSPRQSADTQYF.

The rearrangement links TRBV5-1 to TRBJ1-1, with D unresolved. The length of the CDR3 is 15 residues. The germline V gene encodes CDR1 SGHRS and CDR2 YFSETQ. The ends were cut back, 2 bases at V and 6 bases at J, with 17 bases in the middle. CDR3: CASSFGGEDYAEAFF. Here the CDR3 DNA reads TGCGCCAGCAGCTTCGGTGGGGAGGATTACGCTGAAGCTTTCTTT.

The chain joins TRBV4-2 to TRBJ1-2; no clear D. V gave up 1 base and J gave up 6 bases, with 9 bases separating them. Germline V gene lookup returns CDR1 LGHNA and CDR2 YNFKEQ. The CDR3 consists of 13 residues. The CDR3 bases are TGTGCCAGCAGCCAAGGAGGACCAGATGGCTACACCTTC. This gives the protein CASSQGGPDGYTF.